This TCR beta chain was obtained from a study of response to subunit inactivated influenza vaccine. General study results and limits: The authors suggested that every seasonal influenza vaccination recruits few new T cells.

In regard to this clonotype: Its antigen is not identified.

TCRdb reanalysed the RT-PCR reads using MiXCR and keeps one entry per CDR3 protein. Counted here are 530,000 or so distinct CDR3 sequences, 11% to 15% occurring once; the ten biggest clones make up roughly 11%. The CDR3 contains 17 residues. Per germline, CDR1 LNHDA and CDR2 SQIVND (reference sequence). J was trimmed by 6 bases and V by 9 bases; bases with no gene match: 19. The receptor comes from a man aged 50 to 60 who received an inactivated influenza vaccine. Sequencing used PBMCs from blood, obtained roughly 13 days after vaccination. The gene calls are TRBV19 and TRBJ2-3; 9 bases are a match to TRBD1. CDR3 amino acids: CASDPGQGMRMRDTQYF. As DNA, the CDR3 is TGTGCCAGCGATCCGGGACAGGGAATGCGAATGAGGGATACGCAGTATTTT. The complete variable domain, with remaining parts taken from reference TRBV19 and TRBJ2-3, reads DGGITQSPKYLFRKEGQNVTLSCEQNLNHDAMYWYRQDPGQGLRLIYYSQIVNDFQKGDIAEGYSVSREKKESFPLTVTSAQKNPTAFYLCASDPGQGMRMRDTQYFGPGTRLTVL.